The 7 T cell receptor beta chains below all came from one sample that was sequenced in a study of blood T cells in healthy people across ages. Then a second PCR, running roughly 7 to 11 cycles, was carried out with a sample-barcoded 5' primer and a J-beta primer mix. TCRdb independently ran MiXCR on the 5' RACE reads; one entry per CDR3 protein. The sample yields around 800,000 distinct CDR3 sequences, approximately 67% seen once. The sample taken for sequencing was blood. The receptors were gathered from a man aged 25 to 40 in good health.

V is TRBV5-1 and J is TRBJ2-1; D is unresolved. CDR3 length equals 14 residues. Per germline, CDR1 SGHRS and CDR2 YFSETQ. Trimming took 4 bases from V and 8 from J, leaving 16 bases between them. This CDR3 is CASSQEGPMDEQFF. The DNA of the CDR3 is TGCGCCAGCAGCCAAGAAGGGCCGATGGATGAGCAGTTCTTC.

This clonotype was seen a few times. The CDR3 reads CATSGEGLNGYTF. DNA of the CDR3: TGTGCCACCAGCGGCGAGGGACTAAATGGCTACACCTTC. The J gene is TRBJ1-2, the V gene TRBV15; TRBD1 is a possible D gene (5 bases). Germline loops: CDR1 LNHNV, CDR2 YYDKDF (reference sequence). The length of the CDR3 is 13 residues. V was pared by 5 bases and J by 6 bases, with 13 bases between. Using reference TRBV15 and TRBJ1-2 for the parts outside the CDR3, the full variable domain is DAMVIQNPRYQVTQFGKPVTLSCSQTLNHNVMYWYQQKSSQAPKLLFHYYDKDFNNEADTPDNFQSRRPNTSFCFLDIRSPGLGDTAMYLCATSGEGLNGYTFGSGTRLTVV.

Only a few counts were recorded for this clonotype. This chain connects TRBV29-1 to TRBJ2-7; 10 nucleotides line up with TRBD1. The CDR3 runs to 14 residues. Germline V gene data show CDR1 as SQVTM and CDR2 as ANQGSEA. With V trimmed by 5 bases and J by 4 bases, 8 bases remained unmatched. The chain's CDR3 is CSVKTGGAVYEQYF. The CDR3 region has the DNA TGCAGCGTTAAGACAGGGGGCGCGGTTTACGAGCAGTACTTC.

The gene calls are TRBV7-2 and TRBJ2-6, with D hard to call. Germline CDR1 and CDR2: SGHTA and FQGNSA. This CDR3 region has 15 residues. CDR3 nucleotides: TGTGGTAGGGCTGTAGCTAGGTCTGGGGCCAACGTCCTGACTTTC. Translation: CGRAVARSGANVLTF.

This chain uses TRBV15 with TRBJ2-5; a possible D gene is TRBD1 (5 bases). The J call may not be correct, given that the DNA end is closer to TRBJ2-7. Germline CDR1 reads LNHNV; CDR2 reads YYDKDF (reference sequence). The CDR3 contains 18 residues. CDR3 protein: CATSRQSLLIGVPYEQYF. CDR3 DNA sequence: TGTGCCACCAGCAGACAGTCCCTTTTAATAGGGGTTCCCTACGAGCAGTACTTC.

The chain employs TRBV7-8 and TRBJ2-1, with unresolved D. V was clipped by 0 bases and J by 9 bases, with 9 bases between them. The CDR3 runs 13 residues. Germline assignment: CDR1 SGHVS and CDR2 FQNEAQ. CDR3 bases: TGTGCCAGCAGCTTAGCCCCACGCAGTGAGCAGTTCTTC. It encodes CASSLAPRSEQFF.

The chain couples TRBV27 to TRBJ1-2; 9 nucleotides match TRBD1. Germline V gene data show CDR1 as MNHEY and CDR2 as SMNVEV (reference sequence). With 4 bases clipped from V and 2 bases from J, the junction kept 5 bases outside the gene matches. The CDR3 extends over 15 amino acids. The DNA of the CDR3 is TGTGCCAGCAGTTCCCCCGGGACAGGGAACTATGGCTACACCTTC. This translates into CASSSPGTGNYGYTF.